This T cell receptor (beta chain) originates from a study of T cells in Graves' hyperthyroidism and ophthalmopathy. This clonotype was seen ten or more times. Antigen specificity is unknown. From RNA transcripts, TCR beta CDR3 regions were amplified. RT-PCR in the first round (using the HTBI primer set) targeted the TCR CDR3. TCRdb re-called the multiplex PCR reads with MiXCR, one entry per CDR3 protein. The sample consists of about 420,000 distinct CDR3 sequences, about an eighth of them appearing once. Isolation of PBMCs was performed on 8.5 to 10 ml fresh peripheral blood. Germline trimming cut 4 bases from V and 4 bases from J; bases unmatched to any gene: 5. The CDR3 is 15 residues long. CDR1 is SGHRS and CDR2 is YFSETQ in the germline V gene. Study observations and caveats: The blood repertoire included most of the expanded thyroid clonotypes above 0.001. The model foresaw ophthalmopathy a median 6.5 months prior to onset.

This chain joins TRBV5-1 and TRBJ2-5; the match to TRBD2 covers 12 bases. Sample: blood. This TCR came from a woman in her late teens or twenties with Graves' hyperthyroidism. CDR3 amino acids: CASSERTSGIETQYF. The CDR3 nucleotides read TGCGCCAGCAGCGAGCGGACTAGCGGGATAGAGACCCAGTACTTC.